Listed below are T cell receptor beta chains from one sample, sequenced in a study of shared T cell receptors in the human thymus. The assay was immunoSEQ multiplex PCR, and TCRdb's table has in-frame clones only and misses some. The table has about 660,000 clones, more than 75% seen once. These data also formed part of another study, on human thymus T cells.

Material: thymocytes. The receptors were gathered from a boy under two years old with a congenital heart defect. The CDR3 runs from the conserved cysteine through the conserved F or W. D genes are given only for firm matches. Clone size is not always given. Where it is, it says once, few, many or a class for expanded clones.

14,TRBJ2-5,.,.,TRBV6-6,CASSYTGRKETQYF,TGTGCCAGCAGTTATACAGGGAGAAAAGAGACCCAGTACTTC
15,TRBJ2-5,.,TRBD2,TRBV5-6,CASSLGLAGQETQYF,TGTGCCAGCAGCTTGGGGCTAGCGGGTCAAGAGACCCAGTACTTC
12,TRBJ2-7,.,TRBD2,TRBV30,CAMGLASYEQYF,TGTGCAATGGGACTAGCGTCCTACGAGCAGTACTTC
18,TRBJ2-3,.,TRBD2,TRBV4-1,CASSHRPGLAGDGDTQYF,TGCGCCAGCAGCCATCGACCGGGACTAGCGGGAGACGGGGATACGCAGTATTTT
18,TRBJ2-7,.,.,TRBV27,CASSSQTSVVPPDYEQYF,TGTGCCAGCAGTTCCCAGACTAGTGTGGTGCCCCCTGACTACGAGCAGTACTTC
15,TRBJ2-7,.,TRBD2,TRBV14,CASSPWTSGPYEQYF,TGTGCCAGCAGCCCATGGACTAGCGGTCCCTACGAGCAGTACTTC
15,TRBJ2-1,.,TRBD2,TRBV15,CATSPRGLAGNEQFF,TGTGCCACCAGCCCACGGGGACTAGCGGGAAATGAGCAGTTCTTC
19,TRBJ2-7,once,TRBD2,TRBV5-5,CASSLAIWTSFFVNYEQYF,TGTGCCAGCAGCTTGGCCATCTGGACTAGCTTCTTCGTTAACTACGAGCAGTACTTC
14,TRBJ1-2,.,TRBD1,TRBV7-9,CASSRRDRDYGYTF,TGTGCCAGCAGCCGCCGGGACAGGGACTATGGCTACACCTTC
15,TRBJ2-7,.,.,TRBV5-4,CASSLIRGKTYEQYF,TGTGCCAGCAGCTTGATCCGGGGGAAGACCTACGAGCAGTACTTC
14,TRBJ1-6,few,.,TRBV5-8,CASSTGRPNSPLHF,TGTGCCAGCAGCACCGGGAGGCCGAATTCACCCCTCCACTTT
15,TRBJ1-2,.,.,TRBV27,CASSLDRGLWYGYTF,TGTGCCAGCAGTTTAGACCGGGGGTTATGGTATGGCTACACCTTC
15,TRBJ1-2,.,.,TRBV19,CASSPRQAPNYGYTF,TGTGCCAGTAGTCCGAGACAGGCTCCTAACTATGGCTACACCTTC
14,TRBJ2-7,.,TRBD1,TRBV10-3,CAIKPGQGRYEQYF,TGTGCCATCAAACCGGGACAGGGTCGCTACGAGCAGTACTTC
17,TRBJ1-6,.,TRBD1,TRBV2,CASRGTASFAYNSPLHF,TGTGCCAGCAGAGGGACAGCGAGTTTCGCCTATAATTCACCCCTCCACTTT
14,TRBJ1-1,few,TRBD1,TRBV28,CASSLRDRGTEAFF,TGTGCCAGCAGTCTCCGGGACAGGGGCACTGAAGCTTTCTTT
14,TRBJ1-4,.,.,TRBV28,CASSFGEPNEKLFF,TGTGCCAGCAGTTTCGGGGAGCCTAATGAAAAACTGTTTTTT
11,TRBJ2-1,.,.,TRBV20-1,CSASAQNEQFF,TGCAGTGCTAGCGCGCAAAATGAGCAGTTCTTC
11,TRBJ1-2,.,.,TRBV27,CASLGPGGYTF,TGTGCCAGCCTGGGCCCTGGTGGCTACACCTTC
15,TRBJ2-7,once,TRBD1,TRBV30,CAWSGPSGQGYEQYF,TGTGCCTGGAGTGGGCCGTCGGGACAGGGCTACGAGCAGTACTTC
15,TRBJ2-5,.,.,TRBV5-1,CASSRMGGPEETQYF,TGCGCCAGCAGTAGGATGGGGGGGCCCGAAGAGACCCAGTACTTC
14,TRBJ2-7,.,.,TRBV28,CASSPEDSSYEQYF,TGTGCCAGCAGTCCCGAAGACAGCTCCTACGAGCAGTACTTC